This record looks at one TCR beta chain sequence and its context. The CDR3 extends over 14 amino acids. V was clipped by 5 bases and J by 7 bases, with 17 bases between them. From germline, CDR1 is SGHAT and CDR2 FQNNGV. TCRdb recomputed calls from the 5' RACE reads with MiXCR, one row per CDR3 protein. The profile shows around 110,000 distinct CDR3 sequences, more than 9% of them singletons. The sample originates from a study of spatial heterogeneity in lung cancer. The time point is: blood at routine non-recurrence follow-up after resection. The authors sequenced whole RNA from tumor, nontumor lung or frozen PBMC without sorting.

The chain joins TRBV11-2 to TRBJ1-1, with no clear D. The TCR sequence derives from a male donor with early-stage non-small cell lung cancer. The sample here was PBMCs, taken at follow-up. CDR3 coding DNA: TGTGCCAGCAGCCTTAGCCCCCCGGGAGGTGAAGCTTTCTTT. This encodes CASSLSPPGGEAFF.